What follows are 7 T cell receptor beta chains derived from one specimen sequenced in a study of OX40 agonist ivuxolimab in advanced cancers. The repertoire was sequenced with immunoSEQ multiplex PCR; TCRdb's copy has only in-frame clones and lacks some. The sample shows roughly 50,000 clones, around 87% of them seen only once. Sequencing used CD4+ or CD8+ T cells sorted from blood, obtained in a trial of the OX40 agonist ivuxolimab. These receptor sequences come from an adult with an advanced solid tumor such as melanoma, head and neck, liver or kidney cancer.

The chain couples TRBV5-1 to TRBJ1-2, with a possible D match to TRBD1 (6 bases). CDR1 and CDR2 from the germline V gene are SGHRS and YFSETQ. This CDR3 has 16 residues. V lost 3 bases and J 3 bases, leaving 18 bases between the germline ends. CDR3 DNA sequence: TGCGCCAGCAGCTCTGGGACACTGAACACACACTATGGCTACACCTTC. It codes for CASSSGTLNTHYGYTF.

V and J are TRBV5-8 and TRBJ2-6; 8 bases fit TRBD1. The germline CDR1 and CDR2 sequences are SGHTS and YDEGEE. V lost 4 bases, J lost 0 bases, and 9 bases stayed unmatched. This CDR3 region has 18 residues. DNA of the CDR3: TGTGCCAGCAGCCCATGGACAGGGACCAGCTCTGGGGCCAACGTCCTGACTTTC. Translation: CASSPWTGTSSGANVLTF.

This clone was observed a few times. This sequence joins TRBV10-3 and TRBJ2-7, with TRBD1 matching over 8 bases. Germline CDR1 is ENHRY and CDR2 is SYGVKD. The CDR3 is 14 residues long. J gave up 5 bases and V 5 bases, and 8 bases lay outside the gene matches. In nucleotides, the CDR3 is TGTGCCATCAGTCCGGGACAGGCAAGGGACGAGCAGTACTTC. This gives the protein CAISPGQARDEQYF.

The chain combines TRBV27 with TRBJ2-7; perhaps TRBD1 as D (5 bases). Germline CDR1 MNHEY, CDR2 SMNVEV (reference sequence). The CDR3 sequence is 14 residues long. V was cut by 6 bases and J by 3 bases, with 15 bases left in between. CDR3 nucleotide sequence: TGTGCCAGCAGCCGCCTAGGGGATTACTACGAGCAGTACTTC. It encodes CASSRLGDYYEQYF.

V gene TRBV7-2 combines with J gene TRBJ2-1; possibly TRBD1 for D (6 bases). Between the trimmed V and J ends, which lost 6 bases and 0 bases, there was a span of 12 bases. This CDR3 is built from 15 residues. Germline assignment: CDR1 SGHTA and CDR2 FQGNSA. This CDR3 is CASSFDRSSYNEQFF. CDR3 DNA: TGTGCCAGCAGTTTCGACAGGAGCTCCTACAATGAGCAGTTCTTC.

Here the CDR3 DNA reads TGTGCCAGCAGCTTTAGGGGGCTTCGGGAGACCCAGTACTTC. Amino acids: CASSFRGLRETQYF. This chain connects TRBV7-6 to TRBJ2-5; 7 nucleotides line up with TRBD1. V lost 3 bases to trimming and J lost 5 bases; unmatched junction nucleotides: 6. In germline, CDR1 is SGHVS, CDR2 FNYEAQ. The CDR3 has 14 residues. Complete variable domain (other parts from reference TRBV7-6 and TRBJ2-5): GAGVSQSPRYKVTKRGQDVALRCDPISGHVSLYWYRQALGQGPEFLTYFNYEAQQDKSGLPNDRFSAERPEGSISTLTIQRTEQRDSAMYRCASSFRGLRETQYFGPGTRLLVL.

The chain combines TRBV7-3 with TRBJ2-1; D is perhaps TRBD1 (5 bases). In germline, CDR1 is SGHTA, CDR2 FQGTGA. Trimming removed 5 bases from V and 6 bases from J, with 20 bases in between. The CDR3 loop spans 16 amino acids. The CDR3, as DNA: TGTGCCAGCAGCCCAAACGACAGACAGTACAGCAATGAGCAGTTCTTC. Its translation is CASSPNDRQYSNEQFF.